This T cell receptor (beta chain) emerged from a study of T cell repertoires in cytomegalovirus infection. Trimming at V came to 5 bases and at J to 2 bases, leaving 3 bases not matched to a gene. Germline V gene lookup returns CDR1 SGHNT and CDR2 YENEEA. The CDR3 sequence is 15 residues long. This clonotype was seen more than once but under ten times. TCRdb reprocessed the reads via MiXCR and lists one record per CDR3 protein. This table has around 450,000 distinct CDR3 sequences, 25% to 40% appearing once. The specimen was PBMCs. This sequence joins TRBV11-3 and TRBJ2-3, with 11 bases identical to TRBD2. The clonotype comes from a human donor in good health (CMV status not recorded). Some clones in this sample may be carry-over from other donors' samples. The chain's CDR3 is CASSLTSGNTDTQYF. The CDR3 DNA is TGTGCCAGCAGCCTGACTAGCGGGAACACAGATACGCAGTATTTT.